The entry that follows covers one TCR beta chain sequence. The antigen is unknown. Profiling relied on immunoSEQ multiplex PCR, and the TCRdb table lists in-frame clones only, not all of them. The sample has around 70,000 clones; roughly four fifths are singletons. The data stem from a study of OX40 agonist ivuxolimab in advanced cancers. Whole-study context: Ivuxolimab, an antibody acting as an agonist of OX40 (CD134), was used to treat patients. Study-wide results and caveats: Nonresponders included some who also had low normalized T-cell clonal expansion.

Blood was sampled at baseline, cycle 4 day 1, and cycle 7 day 1. The CDR3 contains 15 residues. V lost 0 bases and J lost 3, with 12 bases in between. Germline-derived CDR1 and CDR2 are SGHRS and YFSETQ. The source of this sequence is an adult with an advanced solid tumor such as melanoma, head and neck, liver or kidney cancer. The chain links TRBV5-1 to TRBJ1-1, with D hard to call. Sequencing was performed on CD4+ or CD8+ T cells sorted from blood, taken in a trial of the OX40 agonist ivuxolimab. The CDR3 region has the DNA TGCGCCAGCAGCTTGGTCGGGGATGGGCACACTGAAGCTTTCTTT. Residues: CASSLVGDGHTEAFF. Looking up the rest from reference TRBV5-1 and TRBJ1-1 gives the full variable domain: KAGVTQTPRYLIKTRGQQVTLSCSPISGHRSVSWYQQTPGQGLQFLFEYFSETQRNKGNFPGRFSGRQFSNSRSEMNVSTLELGDSALYLCASSLVGDGHTEAFFGQGTRLTVV.